The rows below give T cell receptor beta chains drawn from one sample of a study of T cell responses to AZD1222 COVID-19 vaccine. Using immunoSEQ multiplex PCR, the repertoire was profiled, and TCRdb retains in-frame clones only, with some absent. The data contain some 150,000 clones, about 89% of them seen just once; the ten biggest clones take up just over 9%. The input for sequencing was peripheral blood, taken 28 days after the second AZD1222 dose. The receptors were sampled from an adult who received the AZD1222 COVID-19 vaccine. Each CDR3 is given with its conserved first and last residue. The order of the fields is J gene, clone size, D gene, V gene, CDR3 DNA, CDR3 protein. D genes are given only for firm matches. Rows give clone size only sometimes, using once, few, many, or a class for an expanded clone.

j_call: TRBJ2-1; clone_size: -; d_call: TRBD2; v_call: TRBV5-1; cdr3_nt: TGCGCCAGCAGCTTGGGCGCGGGAGGCCTTGATGAGCAGTTCTTC; cdr3_aa: CASSLGAGGLDEQFF
j_call: TRBJ1-4; clone_size: -; d_call: TRBD1; v_call: TRBV30; cdr3_nt: TGTGCCTGGGCTACAGGGGTTGGGGAAAAACTGTTTTTT; cdr3_aa: CAWATGVGEKLFF
j_call: TRBJ2-5; clone_size: once; d_call: TRBD1; v_call: TRBV28; cdr3_nt: TGTGCCAGCAGTTTAGGGACAGGGAAGGGGGCGCGGGCCCAGTACTTC; cdr3_aa: CASSLGTGKGARAQYF
j_call: TRBJ1-4; clone_size: -; d_call: TRBD1; v_call: TRBV27; cdr3_nt: TGTGCCAGCAGCGACAGGGGGCGCAGAGAAAAACTGTTTTTT; cdr3_aa: CASSDRGRREKLFF
j_call: TRBJ2-1; clone_size: -; d_call: TRBD2; v_call: TRBV7-3; cdr3_nt: TGTGCCAGCAGCAGACAAGCGGGAGTCCTGTTCTTC; cdr3_aa: CASSRQAGVLFF
j_call: TRBJ1-1; clone_size: -; d_call: -; v_call: TRBV5-3; cdr3_nt: TGTGCCAGAAGCTTTCCTATGTGGGGGACCATCCATAACACTGAAGCTTTCTTT; cdr3_aa: CARSFPMWGTIHNTEAFF
j_call: TRBJ2-1; clone_size: -; d_call: -; v_call: TRBV15; cdr3_nt: TGTGCCACCAGCAATGAGATTCAGCATGAGCAGTTCTTC; cdr3_aa: CATSNEIQHEQFF
j_call: TRBJ2-5; clone_size: -; d_call: -; v_call: TRBV27; cdr3_nt: TGTGCCAGCAGTTTAACAGGGCGACTCATCCAAGAGACCCAGTACTTC; cdr3_aa: CASSLTGRLIQETQYF
j_call: TRBJ1-1; clone_size: -; d_call: -; v_call: TRBV28; cdr3_nt: TGTGCCAGCGCGGGTATCGGGGGAGTAACTGAAGCTTTCTTT; cdr3_aa: CASAGIGGVTEAFF
j_call: TRBJ2-1; clone_size: -; d_call: TRBD2; v_call: TRBV15; cdr3_nt: TGTGCCACCAGCAGATTTCGACTAGCGGGGAATGAGCAGTTCTTC; cdr3_aa: CATSRFRLAGNEQFF
j_call: TRBJ2-2; clone_size: -; d_call: -; v_call: TRBV9; cdr3_nt: TGTGCCAGCAGCGTAGTGGCCTCCGGGGAGCTGTTTTTT; cdr3_aa: CASSVVASGELFF